The 26 T cell receptor beta chains in this list originate from one sample, sequenced in a study of T cell repertoires in cytomegalovirus infection. The antigens for these receptors are not known. TCRdb reanalysed the reads using MiXCR and keeps one entry per CDR3 protein. The table lists around 500,000 distinct CDR3 sequences, about two fifths of them singletons. The source was cultured PBMCs, collected from culture after CMV antigen stimulation. All receptors derive from a human donor in good health (CMV status not recorded). Some clones in this sample may be carry-over from other donors' samples.

This rearrangement joins TRBV11-2 to TRBJ2-3; no clear D gene. This CDR3 contains 14 residues. Trimming cost V 5 bases and J 4 bases, with 13 bases left between them. Germline CDR1 is SGHAT and CDR2 is FQNNGV. CDR3 protein: CASSPLGWADTQYF. For the CDR3, the DNA is TGTGCCAGCAGCCCTCTGGGGTGGGCAGATACGCAGTATTTT.

The genes are TRBV28 and TRBJ1-5, with 10 bases fitting TRBD1. Germline V CDR1 and CDR2: MDHEN, SYDVKM. The CDR3 runs to 17 residues. V lost 6 bases, J lost 0 bases, and 8 bases stayed unmatched. The DNA of the CDR3 is TGTGCCAGCAGCGACAGGGGGCCTGCATATAGCAATCAGCCCCAGCATTTT. Translated: CASSDRGPAYSNQPQHF.

The genes are TRBV19 and TRBJ2-1; no clear D. Germline V gene lookup returns CDR1 LNHDA and CDR2 SQIVND (reference sequence). This CDR3 is 13 amino acids long. Trimming removed 3 bases from V and 4 bases from J, with 7 bases in between. The CDR3 coding sequence is TGTGCCAGTAGTATCGCGAAATACAATGAGCAGTTCTTC. Its protein is CASSIAKYNEQFF.

This clonotype was detected once. The CDR3 region has the DNA TGTGCCACCAGCAGAGATTGGGGTAGCAATCAGCCCCAGCATTTT. Translating it yields CATSRDWGSNQPQHF. This chain joins TRBV15 and TRBJ1-5, with D unresolved. Germline-derived CDR1 and CDR2 are LNHNV and YYDKDF (reference sequence). The CDR3 totals 15 residues. V gave up 0 bases and J gave up 0 bases, with 6 bases separating them. The complete variable domain, with remaining parts taken from reference TRBV15 and TRBJ1-5, reads DAMVIQNPRYQVTQFGKPVTLSCSQTLNHNVMYWYQQKSSQAPKLLFHYYDKDFNNEADTPDNFQSRRPNTSFCFLDIRSPGLGDTAMYLCATSRDWGSNQPQHFGDGTRLSIL.

The rearrangement joins TRBV7-2 to TRBJ1-5; D remains unclear. V lost 3 bases, J lost 4 bases, and 10 bases lay in between. The CDR3 spans 14 residues. Germline loops: CDR1 SGHTA, CDR2 FQGNSA. The CDR3 DNA reads as TGTGCCAGCAGCTTGGAAGCGCGAAATCAGCCCCAGCATTTT. Translated, it gives CASSLEARNQPQHF.

In this sample, this clonotype turned up a few times. CDR3 in amino acids: CASSQDSDLRPQHF. Here the CDR3 DNA reads TGCGCCAGCAGCCAAGACAGCGACTTACGCCCCCAGCATTTT. The chain has TRBV4-1 and TRBJ1-5, with D unresolved. Trimming cost V 0 bases and J 10 bases, with 13 bases left between them. CDR1 is MGHRA and CDR2 is YSYEKL in the germline V gene. This CDR3 comprises 14 residues.

This clonotype was seen a handful of times. The chain uses TRBV4-1 and TRBJ2-6; D may correspond to TRBD1 or TRBD2 (5 bases each). Deletions cut 1 base from V and 3 bases from J, with 22 bases between. This CDR3 has 20 residues. CDR1 and CDR2 (germline): MGHRA, YSYEKL. The CDR3 region has the DNA TGCGCCAGCAGCCAAGTCTTCGTCGAGGGCGCAGGGTATGGGGCCAACGTCCTGACTTTC. Its protein is CASSQVFVEGAGYGANVLTF.

This clonotype was observed a handful of times. The gene calls are TRBV5-4 and TRBJ2-1; TRBD2 agrees at 7 bases. The CDR3 is 15 residues long. The V segment lost 3 bases and the J segment 8 bases; nucleotides outside the gene matches: 11. Germline lookup yields CDR1 SGHNT and CDR2 YYREEE (reference sequence). CDR3 in amino acids: CASSSASGGKYEQFF. CDR3 bases: TGTGCCAGCAGCTCGGCTAGCGGAGGCAAGTATGAGCAGTTCTTC.

The rearrangement joins TRBV27 to TRBJ1-4; no firm D call. CDR3 length: 14 residues. Germline CDR1 reads MNHEY; CDR2 reads SMNVEV (reference sequence). Trimming shortened V by 8 bases and J by 3 bases, and 13 bases separated the two germline ends. The CDR3 is CASRGMQPNEKLFF. DNA for the CDR3: TGTGCCAGCCGCGGAATGCAGCCTAATGAAAAACTGTTTTTT.

This clonotype occurred a few times. The V gene is TRBV28, the J gene TRBJ1-5; 9 bases are shared with TRBD1. The germline V gene encodes CDR1 MDHEN and CDR2 SYDVKM. Trimming cost V 3 bases and J 6 bases; bases outside gene matches: 6. This CDR3 comprises 15 residues. The CDR3 reads CASSFGDRVTQPQHF. Here the CDR3 DNA reads TGTGCCAGCAGTTTTGGGGACAGGGTGACTCAGCCCCAGCATTTT.

This clonotype was observed at least ten times. V usage is TRBV7-2 and J usage is TRBJ2-4; 8 bases match TRBD2. Germline CDR1 SGHTA, CDR2 FQGNSA. The CDR3 has 16 residues. V shed 5 bases, J shed 7 bases, and the junction held 13 bases outside the gene matches. CDR3 coding DNA: TGTGCCAGCAGCCCATTCCCGGGACTAGTCGTGAACATTCAGTACTTC. Its protein product is CASSPFPGLVVNIQYF.

The chain combines TRBV7-9 with TRBJ1-2; unclear D gene. Germline values: CDR1 SEHNR, CDR2 FQNEAQ (reference sequence). Trimming left V 3 bases short and J 0 bases short, with 8 bases between. The CDR3 covers 14 residues. DNA of the CDR3: TGTGCCAGCAGCTTGTCTCAGACTAACTATGGCTACACCTTC. Protein sequence: CASSLSQTNYGYTF.

There are a few counts of this clonotype. One end of the junction does not line up with germline, which may come from a read error. The chain employs TRBV2 and TRBJ2-1; tentatively, D is TRBD2 (6 bases). Per the germline V gene, CDR1 is SNHLY and CDR2 is FYNNEI. CDR3 size: 12 residues. DNA of the CDR3: TGTGCCAGCCGGCTGGAGGGCCTGGAGCAGCTCTTC. It translates to CASRLEGLEQLF.

The V call is TRBV28, the J call TRBJ1-4; D remains unclear. Germline V gene data show CDR1 as MDHEN and CDR2 as SYDVKM. V lost 3 bases and J 4 bases, leaving 15 bases between the germline ends. The CDR3 length is 16 residues. The DNA of the CDR3 is TGTGCCAGCAGTTTCCAGGACGGGTCTTATAATGAAAAACTGTTTTTT. This encodes CASSFQDGSYNEKLFF.

This clonotype was seen more than once but under ten times. The V and J genes are TRBV12-3 or TRBV12-4 and TRBJ2-2; D assignment may be TRBD1 or TRBD2 (5 bases each). V lost 10 bases to trimming and J lost 6 bases, with 18 bases between them. The CDR3 is 14 amino acids. CDR3 sequence: CATSGTGTPGELFF. In DNA, the CDR3 is TGTGCCACCTCCGGTACGGGGACCCCCGGGGAGCTGTTTTTT.

This clonotype was seen only a few times. The gene calls are TRBV7-6 and TRBJ2-1, with 10 bases lining up with TRBD1. The CDR3 has 13 amino acids. Germline loops: CDR1 SGHVS, CDR2 FNYEAQ. Trimming removed 5 bases from V and 9 bases from J; junction bases left unmatched: 4. In DNA form, the CDR3 reads TGTGCCAGCAGCCCGACAGGGGGCGGTGAGCAGTTCTTC. Its translation is CASSPTGGGEQFF.

The chain joins TRBV4-1 to TRBJ1-2; the D gene is possibly TRBD1 (6 bases). With 4 bases removed from V and 4 bases from J, the gap between germline ends came to 16 bases. CDR3 length: 15 amino acids. Germline V lookup: CDR1 MGHRA, CDR2 YSYEKL. The CDR3 nucleotides are TGCGCCAGCAGCCTCGGGCCGCTCAGGGGCTATGGCTACACCTTC. Translation: CASSLGPLRGYGYTF.

There are a few counts of this clonotype. The V call is TRBV18, the J call TRBJ2-1; 8 bases match TRBD1. The ends lost 3 bases at V and 6 bases at J; junction bases unmatched: 7. CDR1 and CDR2 (germline): KGHSH, LQKENI. The CDR3 totals 15 residues. This CDR3 reads CASSPPTGAVNEQFF. CDR3 bases: TGTGCCAGCTCACCGCCGACAGGGGCGGTCAATGAGCAGTTCTTC.

The chain is built from TRBV20-1 and TRBJ2-7, with a weak D call TRBD2 (7 bases). The CDR3 is 16 residues long. Deletions cut 3 bases from V and 2 bases from J, with 20 bases between. From germline, CDR1 is DFQATT and CDR2 SNEGSKA (reference sequence). The CDR3 loop reads CSASSGGGVVAYEQYF. CDR3 nucleotide sequence: TGCAGTGCTAGCTCGGGGGGCGGTGTGGTTGCCTACGAGCAGTACTTC.

The rearrangement joins TRBV30 to TRBJ1-3; D may be TRBD1 (6 bases). The CDR3 is 11 residues long. Germline values: CDR1 GTSNPN, CDR2 SVGIG (reference sequence). Trimming left V 5 bases short and J 5 bases short, with 7 bases between. Here the CDR3 reads CAWGQRNTIYF. In DNA, the CDR3 is TGTGCCTGGGGACAGAGAAACACCATATATTTT.

V and J are TRBV7-8 and TRBJ2-5; a weak D match, TRBD1 (6 bases). V was pared by 4 bases and J by 0 bases, with 9 bases between. The length of the CDR3 is 14 residues. Germline V gene sequence: CDR1 SGHVS, CDR2 FQNEAQ. CDR3 DNA sequence: TGTGCCAGCAGCTCTAGGGGGTACCAAGAGACCCAGTACTTC. Amino acid sequence: CASSSRGYQETQYF. Supplemented by reference TRBV7-8 and TRBJ2-5, the full variable domain reads GAGVSQSPRYKVAKRGQDVALRCDPISGHVSLFWYQQALGQGPEFLTYFQNEAQLDKSGLPSDRFFAERPEGSVSTLKIQRTQQEDSAVYLCASSSRGYQETQYFGPGTRLLVL.

The rearrangement links TRBV6-2 or TRBV6-3 to TRBJ2-7; D not resolved. Trimming pared 9 bases from V and 1 base from J, leaving 13 bases between. CDR3 length equals 13 residues. Germline values: CDR1 MNHEY, CDR2 SVGEGT. CDR3 residues: CASTLTGSYEQYF. For the CDR3, the DNA is TGTGCCAGTACCCTAACCGGTTCCTACGAGCAGTACTTC.

CDR3 DNA: TGTGCCAGCAGTCTACGGACGGAAGCCCTCAACTCTGGAAACACCATATATTTT. Residues: CASSLRTEALNSGNTIYF. The chain couples TRBV6-1 to TRBJ1-3; D is ambiguous. Per the germline V gene, CDR1 is MNHNS and CDR2 is SASEGT. Deletions cut 5 bases from V and 0 bases from J, with 20 bases between. The CDR3 runs to 18 residues.

In its sample, this clonotype was seen a few times. CDR3 DNA sequence: TGCAGTGCTCCGAAAGCGGGGGGCAGGGAGCAGTACTTC. This gives the protein CSAPKAGGREQYF. The genes are TRBV20-1 and TRBJ2-7, with TRBD2 matching over 9 bases. This CDR3 has 13 residues. CDR1 is DFQATT, CDR2 SNEGSKA, per germline (reference sequence). V shed 5 bases and J 7 bases; nucleotides not matched to a gene: 9.

The chain couples TRBV5-1 to TRBJ2-5; the match to TRBD2 covers 12 bases. The CDR3 spans 16 residues. After removal of 2 bases from V and 2 bases from J, the junction contained 4 bases not matched to a gene. Germline V gene data show CDR1 as SGHRS and CDR2 as YFSETQ. CDR3 sequence: CASSFGLAGLQETQYF. In DNA, the CDR3 is TGCGCCAGCAGCTTCGGACTAGCGGGGTTGCAAGAGACCCAGTACTTC.

The chain's CDR3 is CASSAVGDAEAFF. For the CDR3, the DNA is TGTGCCAGCTCCGCCGTTGGAGACGCTGAAGCTTTCTTT. The chain combines TRBV18 with TRBJ1-1, with unresolved D. Between the trimmed V and J ends, which lost 6 bases and 6 bases, there was a span of 14 bases. The CDR3 is 13 residues long. CDR1 and CDR2 from the germline V gene are KGHSH and LQKENI.